This is a list of T cell receptor beta chains from one sample in a study of blood T cell repertoires in COVID-19. Profiling relied on immunoSEQ multiplex PCR, and the TCRdb table lists in-frame clones only, not all of them. This sample has about 670,000 clones, with 85% to 90% found just once. Source material: peripheral blood. All receptors derive from a woman younger than 30 with acute or convalescent COVID-19. The CDR3 runs from the conserved cysteine through the conserved F or W. D genes are given only for firm matches.

. | TRBJ2-1 | TRBV10-1 | CASSEIGQYNEQFF | TGCGCCAGCAGTGAGATAGGACAGTACAATGAGCAGTTCTTC
TRBD1 | TRBJ1-5 | TRBV6-4 | CASSRGRGRNQPQHF | TGTGCCAGCAGTCGGGGCAGGGGGAGAAATCAGCCCCAGCATTTT
. | TRBJ1-2 | TRBV6-5 | CASSYGTGDYGYTF | TGTGCCAGCAGTTACGGGACTGGAGACTATGGCTACACCTTC
. | TRBJ1-1 | TRBV9 | CASSAGLTNTEAFF | TGTGCCAGCAGCGCTGGACTGACGAACACTGAAGCTTTCTTT
TRBD1 | TRBJ1-1 | TRBV14 | CASRGSGTGHTEAFF | TGTGCCAGCAGGGGATCCGGGACAGGACACACTGAAGCTTTCTTT
. | TRBJ1-2 | TRBV2 | CASSAFEANYGYTF | TGTGCCAGCAGTGCTTTTGAGGCGAACTATGGCTACACCTTC
. | TRBJ1-2 | TRBV19 | CASSIDSSGYGYTF | TGTGCCAGTAGTATAGACAGCTCGGGCTATGGCTACACCTTC
TRBD1 | TRBJ2-2 | TRBV5-1 | CASSHLQGARTGELFF | TGCGCCAGCAGCCACTTACAGGGGGCGCGGACCGGGGAGCTGTTTTTT
TRBD2 | TRBJ2-3 | TRBV10-3 | CAINTPGGPSDTQYF | TGTGCCATCAATACTCCGGGGGGGCCGTCAGATACGCAGTATTTT
. | TRBJ2-2 | TRBV5-6 | CASSLAGELFF | TGTGCCAGCAGCCTTGCGGGGGAGCTGTTTTTT
TRBD1 | TRBJ1-4 | TRBV5-4 | CASSVQGAPNEKLFF | TGTGCCAGCAGCGTACAGGGGGCGCCTAATGAAAAACTGTTTTTT
TRBD1 | TRBJ2-1 | TRBV28 | CATDRGISYNEQFF | TGTGCCACCGACAGGGGTATCTCCTACAATGAGCAGTTCTTC
TRBD1 | TRBJ1-5 | TRBV19 | CASSIRNDREDQPQHF | TGTGCCAGTAGTATTCGAAACGACAGGGAGGATCAGCCCCAGCATTTT
TRBD1 | TRBJ2-1 | TRBV18 | CASSLSPGTGGKSYNEQFF | TGTGCCAGCTCACTAAGTCCCGGGACAGGGGGCAAGTCCTACAATGAGCAGTTCTTC